The clone carrying this TCR beta chain was recorded a few times. Its specificity is not known. The CDR3 runs 16 residues. The V gene's germline CDR1 is SGHRS and CDR2 YFSETQ. Trimming removed 4 bases from V and 1 base from J; junction bases left unmatched: 6. TCRdb's copy holds only in-frame clones and misses some; the assay was immunoSEQ multiplex PCR. The sample holds roughly 190,000 clones, just over 90% seen once. This entry is derived from a study of T cell responses to AZD1222 COVID-19 vaccine. Overall study findings and caveats: Only six or seven AZD1222 recipients tested seropositive at baseline. Among spike-specific TCRs, nearly half reportedly target unmutated variant regions.

Sample: peripheral blood, taken on day 0 of AZD1222 vaccination. The chain couples TRBV5-1 to TRBJ1-3, with 9 bases identical to TRBD1. The sequence came from an adult in good health. CDR3 nucleotide sequence: TGCGCCAGCAGCCGACTACAGGGGGCATCTGGAAACACCATATATTTT. Translated, it gives CASSRLQGASGNTIYF.